This T cell receptor (beta chain) was recovered during a study of blood T cells in healthy people across ages. General study findings and limits: Significant beta diversity loss was already apparent by age around 36, declining roughly linearly. Long-lived donors exceeded aged donors in naive CD4+ cells and diversity.

Healthy Caucasians from Russia aged about 6 to 100 served as donors. There were at least 5.5 micrograms of total RNA extracted from every sample. About this clonotype itself: Its specificity is unknown.

The second PCR ran roughly 7 to 11 cycles with a sample-barcoded 5' primer and J-beta primers. TCRdb ran MiXCR on the 5' RACE reads and lists one entry per CDR3 protein. The table lists about 1.6 million distinct CDR3 sequences, approximately 32% of them singletons. Sequences were obtained from blood. The origin of this receptor is a woman in her twenties or thirties in good health.

The CDR3 reads CASSEGAGPYEQYF. The CDR3 DNA is TGTGCCAGCAGTGAGGGGGCAGGGCCCTACGAGCAGTACTTC. The chain couples TRBV6-1 to TRBJ2-4; D possibly corresponds to TRBD1 (6 bases). Judging by the DNA end, TRBJ2-7 fits better; the J call may be wrong. The germline gives CDR1 MNHNS, CDR2 SASEGT. This CDR3 contains 14 residues.